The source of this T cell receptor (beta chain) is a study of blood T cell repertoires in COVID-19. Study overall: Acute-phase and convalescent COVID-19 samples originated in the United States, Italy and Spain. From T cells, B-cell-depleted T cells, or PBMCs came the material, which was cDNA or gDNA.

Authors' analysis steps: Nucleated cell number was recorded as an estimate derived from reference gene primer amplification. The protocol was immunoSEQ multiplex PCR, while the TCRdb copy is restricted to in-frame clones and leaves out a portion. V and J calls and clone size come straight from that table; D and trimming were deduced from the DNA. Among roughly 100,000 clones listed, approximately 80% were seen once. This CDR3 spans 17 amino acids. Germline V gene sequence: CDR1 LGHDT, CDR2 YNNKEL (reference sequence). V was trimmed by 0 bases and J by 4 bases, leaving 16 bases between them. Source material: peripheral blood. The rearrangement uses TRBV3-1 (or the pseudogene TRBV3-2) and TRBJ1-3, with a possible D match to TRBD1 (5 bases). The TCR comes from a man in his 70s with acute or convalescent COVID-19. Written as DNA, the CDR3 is TGTGCCAGCAGCCAAGATGGGGCTCCCCGAATGGGAAACACCATATATTTT. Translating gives CASSQDGAPRMGNTIYF.